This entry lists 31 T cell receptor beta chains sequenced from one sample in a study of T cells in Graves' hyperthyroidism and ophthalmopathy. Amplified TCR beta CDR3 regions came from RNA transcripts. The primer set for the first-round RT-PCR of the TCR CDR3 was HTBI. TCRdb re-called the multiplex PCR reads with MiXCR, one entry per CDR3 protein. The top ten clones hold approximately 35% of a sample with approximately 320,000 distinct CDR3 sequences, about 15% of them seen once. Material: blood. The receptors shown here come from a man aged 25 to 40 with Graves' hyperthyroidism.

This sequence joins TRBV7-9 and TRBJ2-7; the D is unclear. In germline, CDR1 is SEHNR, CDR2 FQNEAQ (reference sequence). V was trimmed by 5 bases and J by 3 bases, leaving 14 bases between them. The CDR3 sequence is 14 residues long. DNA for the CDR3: TGTGCCAGCAGCCCCTGGACGGCTGACTACGAGCAGTACTTC. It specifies CASSPWTADYEQYF.

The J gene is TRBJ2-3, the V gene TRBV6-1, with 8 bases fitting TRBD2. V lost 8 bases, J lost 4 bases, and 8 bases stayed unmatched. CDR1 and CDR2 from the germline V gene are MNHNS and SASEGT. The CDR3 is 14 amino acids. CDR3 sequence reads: CASPREGLPDTQYF. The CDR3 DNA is TGTGCCAGCCCCCGGGAGGGCCTCCCAGATACGCAGTATTTT.

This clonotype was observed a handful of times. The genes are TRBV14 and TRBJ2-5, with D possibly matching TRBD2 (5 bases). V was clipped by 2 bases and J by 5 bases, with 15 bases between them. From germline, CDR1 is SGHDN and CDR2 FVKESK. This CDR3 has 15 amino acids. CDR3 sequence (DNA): TGTGCCAGCAGCCAATTCGTGCGGGTAGGGGAGACCCAGTACTTC. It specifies CASSQFVRVGETQYF.

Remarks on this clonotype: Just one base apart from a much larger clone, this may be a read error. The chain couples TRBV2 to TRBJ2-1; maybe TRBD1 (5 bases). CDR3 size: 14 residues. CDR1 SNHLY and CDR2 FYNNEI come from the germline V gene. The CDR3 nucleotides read TGTACCGCCAGCCACGTACAGGTCCTCAATGAGCAGTTCTTC. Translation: CTASHVQVLNEQFF.

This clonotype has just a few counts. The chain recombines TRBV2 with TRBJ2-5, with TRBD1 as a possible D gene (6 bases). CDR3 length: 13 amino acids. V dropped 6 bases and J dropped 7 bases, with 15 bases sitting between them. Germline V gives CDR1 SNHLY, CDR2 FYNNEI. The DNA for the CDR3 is TGTGCCAGCAGGGGGGCAGGCCAGGGGACCCAGTACTTC. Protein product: CASRGAGQGTQYF.

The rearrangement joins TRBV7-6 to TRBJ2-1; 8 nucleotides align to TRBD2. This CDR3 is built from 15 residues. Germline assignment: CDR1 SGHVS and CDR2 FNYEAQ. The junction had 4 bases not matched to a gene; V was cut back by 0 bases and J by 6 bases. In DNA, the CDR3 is TGTGCCAGCAGCTTAGCTAGCGGGGCCCCCAATGAGCAGTTCTTC. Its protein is CASSLASGAPNEQFF.

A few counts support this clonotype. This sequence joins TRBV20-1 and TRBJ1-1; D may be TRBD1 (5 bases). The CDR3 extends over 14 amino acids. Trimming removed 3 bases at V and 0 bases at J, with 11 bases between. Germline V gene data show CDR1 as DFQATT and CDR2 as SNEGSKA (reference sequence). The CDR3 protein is CSARGGDLNTEAFF. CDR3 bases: TGCAGTGCTAGGGGAGGGGATTTGAACACTGAAGCTTTCTTT.

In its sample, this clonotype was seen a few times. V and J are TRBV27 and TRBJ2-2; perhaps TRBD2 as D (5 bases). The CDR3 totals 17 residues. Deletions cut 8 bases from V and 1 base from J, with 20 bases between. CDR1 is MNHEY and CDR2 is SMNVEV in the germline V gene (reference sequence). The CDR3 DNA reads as TGTGCCAGCGCGCCGGGATTTTGGCCTATGAACACCGGGGAGCTGTTTTTT. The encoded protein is CASAPGFWPMNTGELFF.

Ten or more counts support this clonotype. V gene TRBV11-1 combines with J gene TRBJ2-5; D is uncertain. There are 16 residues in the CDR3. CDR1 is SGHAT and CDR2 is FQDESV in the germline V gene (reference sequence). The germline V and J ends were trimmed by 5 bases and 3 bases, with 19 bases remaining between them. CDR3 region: CASSPAPAGLEETQYF. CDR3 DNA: TGTGCCAGCAGCCCTGCGCCCGCCGGTCTTGAAGAGACCCAGTACTTC. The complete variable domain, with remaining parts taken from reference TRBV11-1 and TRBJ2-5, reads EAEVAQSPRYKITEKSQAVAFWCDPISGHATLYWYRQILGQGPELLVQFQDESVVDDSQLPKDRFSAERLKGVDSTLKIQPAELGDSAMYLCASSPAPAGLEETQYFGPGTRLLVL.

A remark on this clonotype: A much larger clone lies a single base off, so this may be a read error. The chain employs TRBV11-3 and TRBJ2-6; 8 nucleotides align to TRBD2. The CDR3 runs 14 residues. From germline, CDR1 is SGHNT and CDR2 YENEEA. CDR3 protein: CACSGSSGANVLTF. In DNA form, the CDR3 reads TGTGCCTGCAGCGGGAGCTCTGGGGCCAACGTCCTGACTTTC.

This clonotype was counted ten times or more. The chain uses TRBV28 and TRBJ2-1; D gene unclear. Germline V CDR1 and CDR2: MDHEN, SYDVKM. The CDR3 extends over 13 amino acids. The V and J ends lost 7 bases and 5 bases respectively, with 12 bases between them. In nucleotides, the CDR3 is TGTGCCAGCATTAGCCACGCAAACAATGAGCAGTTCTTC. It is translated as CASISHANNEQFF.

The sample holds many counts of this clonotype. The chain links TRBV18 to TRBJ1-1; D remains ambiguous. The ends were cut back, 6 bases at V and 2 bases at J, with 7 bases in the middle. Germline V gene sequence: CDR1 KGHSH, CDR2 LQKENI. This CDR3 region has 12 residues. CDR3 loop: CASSVGNTEAFF. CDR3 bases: TGTGCCAGCTCGGTGGGAAACACTGAAGCTTTCTTT.

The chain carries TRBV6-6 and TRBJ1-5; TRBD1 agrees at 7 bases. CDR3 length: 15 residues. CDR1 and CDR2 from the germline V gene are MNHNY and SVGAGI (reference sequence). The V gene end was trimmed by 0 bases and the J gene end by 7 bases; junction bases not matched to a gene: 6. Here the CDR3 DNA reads TGTGCCAGCAGTTACTCCGACAGGGTTAGCCAGCCCCAGCATTTT. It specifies CASSYSDRVSQPQHF.

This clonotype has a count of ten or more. CDR3 sequence: CASSSRDLHNEQFF. DNA of the CDR3: TGTGCCAGCAGTTCACGGGACTTGCACAATGAGCAGTTCTTC. The V gene is TRBV12-3 or TRBV12-4, the J gene TRBJ2-1; a possible D gene is TRBD2 (6 bases). With 4 bases removed from V and 5 bases from J, the gap between germline ends came to 12 bases. The CDR3 spans 14 residues.

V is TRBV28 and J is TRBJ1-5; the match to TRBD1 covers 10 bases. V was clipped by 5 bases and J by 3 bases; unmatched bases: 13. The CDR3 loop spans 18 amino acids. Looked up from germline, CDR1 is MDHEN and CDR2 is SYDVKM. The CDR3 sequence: CASSPMDGTGDFNQPQHF. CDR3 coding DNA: TGTGCCAGCAGTCCTATGGACGGGACAGGGGATTTCAATCAGCCCCAGCATTTT.

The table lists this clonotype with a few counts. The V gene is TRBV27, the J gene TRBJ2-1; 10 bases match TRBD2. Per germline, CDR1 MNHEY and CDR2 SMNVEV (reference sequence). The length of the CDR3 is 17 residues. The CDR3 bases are TGTGCAGGACTACGTCTTACCCTAGCGGGAGTAGGAGATGAGCAGTTCTTC. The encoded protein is CAGLRLTLAGVGDEQFF.

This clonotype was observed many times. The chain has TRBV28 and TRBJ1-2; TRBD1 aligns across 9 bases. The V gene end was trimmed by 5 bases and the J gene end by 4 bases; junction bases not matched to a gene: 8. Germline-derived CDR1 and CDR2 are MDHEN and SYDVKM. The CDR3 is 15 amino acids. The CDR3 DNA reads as TGTGCCAGCAGTGAAAACAGGGGGCTTTTCTATGGCTACACCTTC. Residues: CASSENRGLFYGYTF.

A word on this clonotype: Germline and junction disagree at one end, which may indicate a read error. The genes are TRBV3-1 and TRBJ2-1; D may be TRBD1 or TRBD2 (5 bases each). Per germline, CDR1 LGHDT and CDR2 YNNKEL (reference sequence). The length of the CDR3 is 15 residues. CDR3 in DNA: TGTGCCGGCAGCCAGGCCGGGACCGCCGGCGATGAGCAGTTCTTC. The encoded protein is CAGSQAGTAGDEQFF.

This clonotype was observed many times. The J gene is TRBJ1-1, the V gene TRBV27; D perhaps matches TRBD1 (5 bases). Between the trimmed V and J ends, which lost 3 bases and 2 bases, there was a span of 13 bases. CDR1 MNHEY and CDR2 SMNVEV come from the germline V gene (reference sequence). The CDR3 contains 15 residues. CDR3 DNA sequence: TGTGCCAGCAGTTTTTCCGGACACCCCAACACTGAAGCTTTCTTT. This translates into CASSFSGHPNTEAFF.

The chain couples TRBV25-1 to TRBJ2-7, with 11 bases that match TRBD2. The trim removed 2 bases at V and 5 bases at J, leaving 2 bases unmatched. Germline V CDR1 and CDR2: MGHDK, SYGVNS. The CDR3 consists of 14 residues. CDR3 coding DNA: TGTGCCAGCAGTGAAATGGGACTAGCGGACGAGCAGTACTTC. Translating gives CASSEMGLADEQYF.

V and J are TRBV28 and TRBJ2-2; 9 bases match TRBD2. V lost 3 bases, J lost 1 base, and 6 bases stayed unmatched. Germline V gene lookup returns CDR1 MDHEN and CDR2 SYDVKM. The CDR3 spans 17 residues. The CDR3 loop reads CASSFSLLAGNTGELFF. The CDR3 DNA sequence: TGTGCCAGCAGTTTTTCACTACTAGCGGGGAACACCGGGGAGCTGTTTTTT.

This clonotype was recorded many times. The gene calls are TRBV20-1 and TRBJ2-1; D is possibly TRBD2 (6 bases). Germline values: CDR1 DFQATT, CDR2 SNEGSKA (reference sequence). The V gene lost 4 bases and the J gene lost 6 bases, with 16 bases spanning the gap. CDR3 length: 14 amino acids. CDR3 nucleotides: TGCAGTGCTAAGAGCGGGCAGCTGGGCAATGAGCAGTTCTTC. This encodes CSAKSGQLGNEQFF.

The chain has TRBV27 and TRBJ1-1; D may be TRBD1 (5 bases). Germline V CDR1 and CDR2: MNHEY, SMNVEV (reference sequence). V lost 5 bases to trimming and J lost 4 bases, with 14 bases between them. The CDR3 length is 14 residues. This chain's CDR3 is CASSPSGHSTEAFF. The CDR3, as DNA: TGTGCCAGCAGTCCCTCCGGACATTCCACTGAAGCTTTCTTT.

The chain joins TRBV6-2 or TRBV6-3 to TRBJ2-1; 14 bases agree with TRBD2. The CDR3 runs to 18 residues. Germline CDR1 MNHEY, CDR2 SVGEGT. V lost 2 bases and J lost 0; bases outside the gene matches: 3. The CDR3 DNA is TGTGCCAGCAGTTACCCCGGGACTAGCGGGAGCTCCTACAATGAGCAGTTCTTC. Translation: CASSYPGTSGSSYNEQFF.

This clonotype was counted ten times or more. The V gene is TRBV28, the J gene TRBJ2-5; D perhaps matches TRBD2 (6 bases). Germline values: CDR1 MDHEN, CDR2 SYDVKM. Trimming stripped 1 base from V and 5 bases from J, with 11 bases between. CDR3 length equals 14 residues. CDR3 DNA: TGTGCCAGCAGTTTATCCGGGGGAGTTGAGACCCAGTACTTC. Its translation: CASSLSGGVETQYF.

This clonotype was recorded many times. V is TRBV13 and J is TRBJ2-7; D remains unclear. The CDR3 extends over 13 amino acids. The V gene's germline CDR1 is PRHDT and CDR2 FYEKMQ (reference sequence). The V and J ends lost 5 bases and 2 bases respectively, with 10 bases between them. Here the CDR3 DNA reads TGTGCCAGCAGCCCCCCACGGACCTACGAGCAGTACTTC. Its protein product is CASSPPRTYEQYF.

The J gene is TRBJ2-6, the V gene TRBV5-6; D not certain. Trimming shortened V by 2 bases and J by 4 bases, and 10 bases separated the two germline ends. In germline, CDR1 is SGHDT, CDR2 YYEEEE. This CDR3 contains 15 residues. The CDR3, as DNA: TGTGCCAGCAGCTTTCGTCCCTTCGGGGCCAACGTCCTGACTTTC. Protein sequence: CASSFRPFGANVLTF.

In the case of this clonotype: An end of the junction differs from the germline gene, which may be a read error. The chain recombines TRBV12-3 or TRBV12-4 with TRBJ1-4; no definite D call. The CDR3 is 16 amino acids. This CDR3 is CASREVGGGRNEELFF. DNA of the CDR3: TGTGCCAGCCGGGAGGTGGGCGGAGGTAGAAATGAAGAACTGTTTTTT.

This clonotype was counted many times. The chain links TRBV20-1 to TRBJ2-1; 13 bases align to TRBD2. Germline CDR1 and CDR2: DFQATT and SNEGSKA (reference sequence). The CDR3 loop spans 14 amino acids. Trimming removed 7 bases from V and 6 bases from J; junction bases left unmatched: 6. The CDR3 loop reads CSVAGTSGINEQFF. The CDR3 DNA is TGCAGTGTAGCCGGGACTAGCGGGATCAATGAGCAGTTCTTC.

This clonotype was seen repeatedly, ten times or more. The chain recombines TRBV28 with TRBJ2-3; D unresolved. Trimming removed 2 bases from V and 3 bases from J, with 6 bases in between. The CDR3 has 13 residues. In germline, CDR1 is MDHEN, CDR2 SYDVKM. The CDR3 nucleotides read TGTGCCAGCAGTTTACTACCGACAGATACGCAGTATTTT. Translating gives CASSLLPTDTQYF.

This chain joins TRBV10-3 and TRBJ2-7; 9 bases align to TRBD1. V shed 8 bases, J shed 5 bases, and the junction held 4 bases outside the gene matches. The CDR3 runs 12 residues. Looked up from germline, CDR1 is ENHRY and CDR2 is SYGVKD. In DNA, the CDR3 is TGTGCCATCGCTGGGACAGGGAACGAGCAGTACTTC. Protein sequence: CAIAGTGNEQYF.